Below are 31 T cell receptor beta chains sequenced from a single sample in a study of response to subunit inactivated influenza vaccine. TCRdb used MiXCR to reprocess the RT-PCR reads, holding one entry per CDR3 protein. This table holds about 170,000 distinct CDR3 sequences, about 12% found once. The same data also went into a second study, on T cells expressing NK-cell markers. That report adds: 5'RACE template switching with UMIs produced the TCR beta cDNA.

The source was CD8+ T cells sorted from PBMCs, collected 12 days after vaccination. All receptors come from a man aged 50-59 years who received an inactivated influenza vaccine.

This chain uses TRBV11-2 with TRBJ2-5, with a tentative D call TRBD1 (6 bases). V was cut by 5 bases and J by 4 bases, with 14 bases left in between. The CDR3 spans 14 residues. CDR1 is SGHAT and CDR2 is FQNNGV in the germline V gene. CDR3 sequence reads: CASSHPGERETQYF. The CDR3, as DNA: TGTGCCAGCAGCCATCCAGGGGAACGAGAGACCCAGTACTTC.

This clonotype was recorded at least ten times. The chain couples TRBV7-9 to TRBJ1-4, with no clear D. The germline V gene has CDR1 SEHNR and CDR2 FQNEAQ (reference sequence). CDR3 size: 15 residues. With 5 bases removed from V and 0 bases from J, the gap between germline ends came to 10 bases. The CDR3 here is CASSADVATNEKLFF. CDR3 nucleotide sequence: TGTGCCAGCAGCGCAGACGTGGCAACTAATGAAAAACTGTTTTTT. The whole variable domain, filled in from reference TRBV7-9 and TRBJ1-4, reads DTGVSQNPRHKITKRGQNVTFRCDPISEHNRLYWYRQTLGQGPEFLTYFQNEAQLEKSRLLSDRFSAERPKGSFSTLEIQRTEQGDSAMYLCASSADVATNEKLFFGSGTQLSVL.

The chain employs TRBV6-5 and TRBJ2-1, with D possibly TRBD2 on 6 matching bases. The germline gives CDR1 MNHEY, CDR2 SVGAGI. V lost 2 bases to trimming and J lost 6 bases, with 14 bases between them. CDR3 length equals 15 residues. The CDR3 is CASSYGPGGFNEQFF. DNA of the CDR3: TGTGCCAGCAGTTACGGGCCTGGGGGGTTCAATGAGCAGTTCTTC.

V gene TRBV7-6 combines with J gene TRBJ2-1; D assignment may be TRBD1 or TRBD2 (5 bases each). V shed 4 bases and J shed 6 bases, with 13 bases lying between them. Germline V lookup: CDR1 SGHVS, CDR2 FNYEAQ. CDR3 length: 14 amino acids. The CDR3 coding sequence is TGTGCCAGCAGCTCTTCGGGACCCATCAATGAGCAGTTCTTC. It is translated as CASSSSGPINEQFF.

The chain has TRBV3-1 and TRBJ2-7; D remains ambiguous. V lost 11 bases to trimming and J lost 5 bases, with 25 bases between them. The CDR3 sequence is 15 residues long. Germline assignment: CDR1 LGHDT and CDR2 YNNKEL (reference sequence). CDR3 residues: CASSKEAPWTHEQYF. Here the CDR3 DNA reads TGTGCCTCCAGCAAAGAGGCCCCTTGGACCCACGAGCAGTACTTC.

The rearrangement joins TRBV28 to TRBJ1-1; D perhaps matches TRBD1 (6 bases). Between the trimmed V and J ends, which lost 7 bases and 1 base, there was a span of 16 bases. The CDR3 has 15 residues. CDR1 MDHEN and CDR2 SYDVKM come from the germline V gene. CDR3 bases: TGTGCCAGCACTCTGGAGGGGGATGCGAACACTGAAGCTTTCTTT. Protein sequence: CASTLEGDANTEAFF. The entire variable domain, with the rest obtained from reference TRBV28 and TRBJ1-1, is as follows: DVKVTQSSRYLVKRTGEKVFLECVQDMDHENMFWYRQDPGLGLRLIYFSYDVKMKEKGDIPEGYSVSREKKERFSLILESASTNQTSMYLCASTLEGDANTEAFFGQGTRLTVV.

This clonotype was recorded at least ten times. CDR3 amino acids: CASSSSTETYEQYF. The CDR3 bases are TGTGCCAGCAGTTCGTCGACAGAAACCTACGAGCAGTACTTC. This rearrangement joins TRBV12-3 or TRBV12-4 to TRBJ2-7, with D possibly being TRBD1 (5 bases). V lost 4 bases to trimming and J lost 2 bases, with 12 bases between them. This CDR3 contains 14 residues.

This clonotype was counted a few times. The chain combines TRBV6-1 with TRBJ2-2; 7 bases map to TRBD2. J was trimmed by 7 bases and V by 7 bases; bases with no gene match: 12. CDR3 length: 15 residues. Germline lookup yields CDR1 MNHNS and CDR2 SASEGT. For the CDR3, the DNA is TGTGCCAGCACCTCTAGCGGCCCTTATTTCGGGGAGCTGTTTTTT. Its protein product is CASTSSGPYFGELFF.

The table lists this clonotype with a few counts. The chain combines TRBV20-1 with TRBJ2-1; 9 bases line up with TRBD2. Germline V CDR1 and CDR2: DFQATT, SNEGSKA (reference sequence). The ends lost 4 bases at V and 0 bases at J; junction bases unmatched: 10. This CDR3 spans 17 amino acids. The DNA for the CDR3 is TGCAGTGCTACAACGGTAGCGGGGGTTAGCTCCTACAATGAGCAGTTCTTC. It is translated as CSATTVAGVSSYNEQFF.

V gene TRBV6-2 or TRBV6-3 combines with J gene TRBJ2-7, with 7 bases that match TRBD1. This CDR3 comprises 14 residues. V lost 4 bases, J lost 0 bases, and 3 bases stayed unmatched. Per the germline V gene, CDR1 is MNHEY and CDR2 is SVGEGT. The CDR3 reads CASSSTGPSYEQYF. CDR3 DNA sequence: TGTGCCAGCAGTTCGACAGGGCCCTCCTACGAGCAGTACTTC.

The chain is built from TRBV4-3 and TRBJ1-1, with unresolved D. The V gene lost 1 base and the J gene lost 5 bases, with 11 bases spanning the gap. Germline lookup yields CDR1 LGHNA and CDR2 YSLEER. CDR3 size: 14 residues. CDR3 sequence: CASSQVDLGTEAFF. The CDR3 nucleotides read TGCGCCAGCAGCCAAGTAGACCTTGGGACTGAAGCTTTCTTT.

CDR3 amino acids: CASSSGTSPQETQYF. The CDR3, as DNA: TGTGCCAGCAGTTCCGGGACTAGCCCTCAAGAGACCCAGTACTTC. This sequence joins TRBV27 and TRBJ2-5; 9 nucleotides line up with TRBD2. The length of the CDR3 is 15 residues. Looked up from germline, CDR1 is MNHEY and CDR2 is SMNVEV (reference sequence). Trimming at V came to 4 bases and at J to 2 bases, leaving 5 bases not matched to a gene.

V is TRBV6-5 and J is TRBJ2-5; perhaps D is TRBD1 or TRBD2 (5 bases each). The CDR3 is 16 amino acids. Germline V gene data show CDR1 as MNHEY and CDR2 as SVGAGI. V was clipped by 1 base and J by 5 bases, with 17 bases between them. CDR3 loop: CASSYLARVRAETQYF. The CDR3 DNA reads as TGTGCCAGCAGTTACTTGGCGAGGGTCAGGGCCGAGACCCAGTACTTC.

This clonotype was counted between two and nine times. The chain recombines TRBV4-2 with TRBJ2-1; possible D gene TRBD2, 5 bases. The V end was cut by 1 base, the J end by 6 bases, with 13 bases between. This CDR3 region has 15 residues. CDR1 is LGHNA and CDR2 is YNFKEQ in the germline V gene. The CDR3 bases are TGTGCCAGCAGCCAAGCGGGAATTATAGGCAATGAGCAGTTCTTC. Translation: CASSQAGIIGNEQFF.

The rearrangement links TRBV7-2 to TRBJ2-1; D perhaps matches TRBD2 (6 bases). V was shortened by 0 bases and J by 7 bases, with 19 bases between the two germline ends. There are 17 residues in the CDR3. Germline CDR1 and CDR2: SGHTA and FQGNSA. The CDR3 DNA is TGTGCCAGCAGCTTAGCGGCGTTCGGGAGCGTGGCGAATGAGCAGTTCTTC. This translates into CASSLAAFGSVANEQFF.

Details on this clonotype: A much larger clone sits a single nucleotide away, making a read error possible. V is TRBV9 and J is TRBJ2-2, with 9 bases matching TRBD1. Looked up from germline, CDR1 is SGDLS and CDR2 is YYNGEE. The CDR3 totals 16 residues. CDR3 sequence reads: CASSDDRGSKTGKLFF. The CDR3 DNA reads as TGTGCCAGCAGCGACGACAGGGGGAGTAAAACCGGGAAGCTGTTTTTT.

This clonotype was seen a few times. The chain has TRBV12-3 or TRBV12-4 and TRBJ2-7; D may be TRBD1 (6 bases). This CDR3 has 11 amino acids. Trimming cost V 5 bases and J 7 bases, with 9 bases left between them. CDR3 sequence reads: CASSTGTEQYF. CDR3 DNA: TGTGCCAGCAGTACAGGGACAGAGCAGTACTTC.

The table lists this clonotype with a few counts. The V call is TRBV6-4, the J call TRBJ2-3; D call uncertain. This CDR3 has 14 residues. V lost 4 bases, J lost 6 bases, and 14 bases lay in between. Germline CDR1 MRHNA, CDR2 SNTAGT. Here the CDR3 reads CASSARPDMDTQYF. CDR3 bases: TGTGCCAGCAGTGCCCGACCAGACATGGATACGCAGTATTTT.

On this clonotype: A read error may produce the germline difference seen at one junction end. V and J are TRBV7-7 and TRBJ2-1; TRBD1 aligns across 10 bases. The CDR3 contains 17 residues. Germline V gives CDR1 SSHAT, CDR2 FNYEAQ (reference sequence). CDR3 nucleotides: TGTGCTAGCAGCTTAGACGGGGACAGGGGTACCTACAATGAGCAGTTCTTC. This gives the protein CASSLDGDRGTYNEQFF. Full variable domain (outside the CDR3, taken from reference TRBV7-7 and TRBJ2-1): GAGVSQSPRYKVTKRGQDVTLRCDPISSHATLYWYQQALGQGPEFLTYFNYEAQPDKSGLPSDRFSAERPEGSISTLTIQRTEQRDSAMYRCASSLDGDRGTYNEQFFGPGTRLTVL.

This clonotype was picked up a small number of times. This chain connects TRBV6-2 or TRBV6-3 to TRBJ2-7; D might be TRBD2 (5 bases). This CDR3 region has 15 residues. Germline-derived CDR1 and CDR2 are MNHEY and SVGEGT. The germline V and J ends were trimmed by 2 bases and 1 base, with 12 bases remaining between them. The CDR3 protein is CASSYHTRKSYEQYF. The CDR3 DNA reads TGTGCCAGCAGTTACCATACTAGGAAGTCCTACGAGCAGTACTTC.

The chain carries TRBV2 and TRBJ1-2; no definite D call. The CDR3 is made up of 15 amino acids. Trimming pared 2 bases from V and 2 bases from J, leaving 12 bases between. CDR1 SNHLY and CDR2 FYNNEI come from the germline V gene. The CDR3 sequence: CASSEIGSENYGYTF. The CDR3 nucleotides are TGTGCCAGCAGTGAAATCGGTAGCGAAAACTATGGCTACACCTTC. The full variable domain, its missing parts supplied by reference TRBV2 and TRBJ1-2, is EPEVTQTPSHQVTQMGQEVILRCVPISNHLYFYWYRQILGQKVEFLVSFYNNEISEKSEIFDDQFSVERPDGSNFTLKIRSTKLEDSAMYFCASSEIGSENYGYTFGSGTRLTVV.

The genes are TRBV20-1 and TRBJ2-3; TRBD2 might be the D (5 bases). V was cut by 1 base and J by 1 base, with 21 bases left in between. The CDR3 has 18 residues. Germline CDR1 and CDR2: DFQATT and SNEGSKA (reference sequence). The chain's CDR3 is CSARVQSFDYRGTDTQYF. The DNA of the CDR3 is TGCAGTGCTAGAGTCCAATCCTTTGACTATCGTGGCACAGATACGCAGTATTTT.

This chain uses TRBV6-2 or TRBV6-3 with TRBJ1-2; the match to TRBD1 covers 7 bases. Germline assignment: CDR1 MNHEY and CDR2 SVGEGT. Germline trimming cut 7 bases from V and 3 bases from J; bases unmatched to any gene: 8. The CDR3 is 14 amino acids. In nucleotides, the CDR3 is TGTGCCAGCAAAAACAGGGGATCGTACTATGGCTACACCTTC. It translates to CASKNRGSYYGYTF.

This clonotype was seen a handful of times. The rearrangement links TRBV15 to TRBJ2-1; TRBD2 matches at 8 bases. The J segment lost 2 bases and the V segment lost 1 base, leaving 4 bases of the junction unmatched. This CDR3 is built from 16 residues. Germline V CDR1 and CDR2: LNHNV, YYDKDF (reference sequence). The CDR3: CATSRGLASTYNEQFF. As DNA, the CDR3 is TGTGCCACCAGCAGAGGACTAGCGTCGACCTACAATGAGCAGTTCTTC. Supplemented by reference TRBV15 and TRBJ2-1, the full variable domain reads DAMVIQNPRYQVTQFGKPVTLSCSQTLNHNVMYWYQQKSSQAPKLLFHYYDKDFNNEADTPDNFQSRRPNTSFCFLDIRSPGLGDTAMYLCATSRGLASTYNEQFFGPGTRLTVL.

V is TRBV7-9 and J is TRBJ2-3; 11 bases agree with TRBD2. V shed 4 bases, J shed 1 base, and the junction held 4 bases outside the gene matches. The CDR3 is made up of 16 amino acids. Germline V lookup: CDR1 SEHNR, CDR2 FQNEAQ (reference sequence). The CDR3 region has the DNA TGTGCCAGCAGCTCGATAGCGGGGGGGCGCACAGATACGCAGTATTTT. Its protein is CASSSIAGGRTDTQYF. The whole variable domain, remainder taken from reference TRBV7-9 and TRBJ2-3, is DTGVSQNPRHKITKRGQNVTFRCDPISEHNRLYWYRQTLGQGPEFLTYFQNEAQLEKSRLLSDRFSAERPKGSFSTLEIQRTEQGDSAMYLCASSSIAGGRTDTQYFGPGTRLTVL.

On this clonotype: A junction boundary mismatches the germline segment, possibly from a read error. The rearrangement uses TRBV7-9 and TRBJ2-1; 9 bases match TRBD2. CDR1 and CDR2 (germline): SEHNR, FQNEAQ (reference sequence). There are 14 residues in the CDR3. The CDR3 coding sequence is TGTGCCAGCAGCAGCGGGGGGTCTTTGAATGAGCAGATCTTC. Its protein is CASSSGGSLNEQIF.

This clonotype was counted once. The chain carries TRBV3-1 and TRBJ2-5; D gene unclear. The V end was cut by 0 bases, the J end by 1 base, with 9 bases between. The germline gives CDR1 LGHDT, CDR2 YNNKEL (reference sequence). The length of the CDR3 is 15 residues. The CDR3 bases are TGTGCCAGCAGCCAAGAGACTCACAGCCAAGAGACCCAGTACTTC. The encoded protein is CASSQETHSQETQYF.

This clonotype has a count of ten or more. This rearrangement joins TRBV15 to TRBJ2-3; TRBD2 aligns across 8 bases. CDR1 and CDR2 (germline): LNHNV, YYDKDF (reference sequence). The CDR3 runs to 16 residues. With 5 bases clipped from V and 4 bases from J, the junction kept 11 bases outside the gene matches. The CDR3, as DNA: TGTGCCACCAGCTCTCAGCGGGGGTCTGGTGCAGATACGCAGTATTTT. Translating gives CATSSQRGSGADTQYF.

This clonotype was counted many times. The CDR3 reads CASSEGPLSTDTQYF. CDR3 DNA sequence: TGTGCCAGCAGTGAGGGCCCGCTAAGCACAGATACGCAGTATTTT. The J gene is TRBJ2-3, the V gene TRBV6-1; D is uncertain. Germline loops: CDR1 MNHNS, CDR2 SASEGT. Trimming shortened V by 3 bases and J by 0 bases, and 10 bases separated the two germline ends. CDR3 length equals 15 residues.

Written as DNA, the CDR3 is TGTGCCAGCAGTGAATCTGGGGTTGACGAAGCTTTCTTT. The encoded protein is CASSESGVDEAFF. The chain is built from TRBV2 and TRBJ1-1; D unresolved. Germline V gene data show CDR1 as SNHLY and CDR2 as FYNNEI. V lost 2 bases and J lost 8, with 12 bases in between. CDR3 size: 13 residues. Full variable domain (rest looked up from reference TRBV2 and TRBJ1-1): EPEVTQTPSHQVTQMGQEVILRCVPISNHLYFYWYRQILGQKVEFLVSFYNNEISEKSEIFDDQFSVERPDGSNFTLKIRSTKLEDSAMYFCASSESGVDEAFFGQGTRLTVV.

This clonotype was seen a single time. V is TRBV27 and J is TRBJ2-1; 13 bases agree with TRBD2. V lost 5 bases and J lost 10; bases outside the gene matches: 8. The CDR3 has 15 residues. Germline lookup yields CDR1 MNHEY and CDR2 SMNVEV (reference sequence). The CDR3 region is CASSPLAGGPGEQFF. The CDR3 nucleotides are TGTGCCAGCAGTCCACTAGCGGGAGGGCCAGGAGAGCAGTTCTTC.